The clone carrying this T cell receptor (beta chain) appeared once. Its specificity is not known. Looked up from germline, CDR1 is SGDLS and CDR2 is YYNGEE. The CDR3 runs to 15 residues. V was pared by 0 bases and J by 3 bases, with 4 bases of the junction left unmatched. The entry originates in a study of cytomegalovirus exposure and HLA in healthy donors. Study-level findings and limits: The tendency of first-cohort TCR clusters to co-occur in the 120 validation repertoires was identified by a subsequent analysis. The study recorded 160 or so TCR beta chains that were cytomegalovirus-associated.

The method was immunoSEQ multiplex PCR; TCRdb's version includes in-frame clones alone and lacks a portion of them. The table includes about 58,000 clones, over 85% detected once. J is TRBJ2-3 and V is TRBV9, with TRBD2 matching over 7 bases. What was sequenced was PBMCs. This TCR derives from a man aged 18 to 30 in good health and CMV-seronegative. CDR3 nucleotides: TGTGCCAGCAGCGTAGCAGCGGGACGGACAGATACGCAGTATTTT. Translating gives CASSVAAGRTDTQYF.